The next 32 T cell receptor beta chains were all read from a single sample in a study of technical replicates of blood from several donors. Data came from immunoSEQ multiplex PCR; TCRdb stores just in-frame clones and leaves some out. The sample lists 75,000 to 95,000 clones, about nine tenths occurring once. Sequenced: T cells isolated from PBMCs. The source is a human donor in good health.

J is TRBJ2-3 and V is TRBV7-8; D is unclear. Germline CDR1 and CDR2: SGHVS and FQNEAQ. V lost 2 bases to trimming and J lost 5 bases, with 11 bases between them. The CDR3 is 14 residues long. This CDR3 reads CASSLRRWQDTQYF. The CDR3 DNA is TGTGCCAGCAGCTTACGGAGATGGCAAGATACGCAGTATTTT.

The rearrangement joins TRBV5-1 to TRBJ1-1, with D unresolved. The CDR3 has 15 amino acids. CDR1 and CDR2 (germline): SGHRS, YFSETQ. V gave up 6 bases and J gave up 7 bases, with 22 bases separating them. CDR3 loop: CASKPNAPVTGEAFF. CDR3 nucleotides: TGCGCCAGCAAACCGAATGCACCCGTGACTGGTGAAGCTTTCTTT.

The chain carries TRBV19 and TRBJ1-5, with 7 bases that match TRBD1. This CDR3 region has 15 residues. V dropped 3 bases and J dropped 4; count of bases not matched to a gene: 6. From germline, CDR1 is LNHDA and CDR2 SQIVND (reference sequence). As DNA, the CDR3 is TGTGCCAGTAGTATCTTCGGACAGGCGAATCAGCCCCAGCATTTT. The encoded protein is CASSIFGQANQPQHF.

The chain has TRBV28 and TRBJ2-7; 14 bases are a match to TRBD2. There are 16 residues in the CDR3. The V gene's germline CDR1 is MDHEN and CDR2 SYDVKM. With 6 bases clipped from V and 5 bases from J, the junction kept 9 bases outside the gene matches. CDR3 sequence reads: CASSPPGLAGVNEQYF. The CDR3 nucleotides read TGTGCCAGCAGCCCGCCGGGACTAGCGGGAGTCAACGAGCAGTACTTC.

This chain uses TRBV5-1 with TRBJ2-1, with 14 bases matching TRBD2. Looked up from germline, CDR1 is SGHRS and CDR2 is YFSETQ. This CDR3 region has 18 residues. The V segment lost 0 bases and the J segment 4 bases; nucleotides outside the gene matches: 6. CDR3 bases: TGCGCCAGCAGCTTGGGACTAGCGGGGGGGGTTCTGTACAATGAGCAGTTCTTC. Its translation: CASSLGLAGGVLYNEQFF.

The chain joins TRBV18 to TRBJ2-2; 7 bases line up with TRBD1. The CDR3 runs to 15 residues. In germline, CDR1 is KGHSH, CDR2 LQKENI. The ends lost 3 bases at V and 3 bases at J; junction bases unmatched: 4. The CDR3 nucleotides read TGTGCCAGCTCACCTACAGGGGCGGACACCGGGGAGCTGTTTTTT. Amino acid sequence: CASSPTGADTGELFF.

The genes are TRBV29-1 and TRBJ2-3; 8 nucleotides agree with TRBD1. The germline V gene encodes CDR1 SQVTM and CDR2 ANQGSEA. The CDR3 sequence is 15 residues long. The V gene end was trimmed by 7 bases and the J gene end by 2 bases; junction bases not matched to a gene: 11. CDR3 residues: CSARIGQGNTDTQYF. The CDR3 DNA follows: TGCAGCGCCCGAATCGGACAGGGAAACACAGATACGCAGTATTTT.

The chain uses TRBV7-6 and TRBJ1-5; no clear D. The CDR3 sequence is 13 residues long. CDR1 and CDR2 from the germline V gene are SGHVS and FNYEAQ. V was trimmed by 2 bases and J by 5 bases, leaving 7 bases between them. The CDR3 DNA sequence: TGTGCCAGCAGCTTAATGCGAGATCAGCCCCAGCATTTT. This codes for CASSLMRDQPQHF.

The chain has TRBV7-9 and TRBJ2-7; 11 bases fit TRBD2. V shed 5 bases and J 3 bases; nucleotides not matched to a gene: 3. CDR1 is SEHNR and CDR2 is FQNEAQ in the germline V gene (reference sequence). This CDR3 has 14 residues. CDR3 protein: CASSLTSGSYEQYF. The DNA of the CDR3 is TGTGCCAGCAGCCTCACTAGCGGGAGCTACGAGCAGTACTTC.

J is TRBJ1-1 and V is TRBV6-5; possible D gene TRBD1, 5 bases. Trimming took 2 bases from V and 6 from J, leaving 10 bases between them. The germline gives CDR1 MNHEY, CDR2 SVGAGI. The CDR3 spans 13 residues. The CDR3 bases are TGTGCCAGCAGTTACGTGGGGGGGGCTGAAGCTTTCTTT. Translated, it gives CASSYVGGAEAFF.

The J gene is TRBJ2-1, the V gene TRBV5-1; D call uncertain. Trimming removed 7 bases at V and 9 bases at J, with 11 bases between. CDR1 is SGHRS and CDR2 is YFSETQ in the germline V gene. CDR3 size: 11 residues. In nucleotides, the CDR3 is TGCGCCAGCTCGGCGGAAGCTGAGCAGTTCTTC. Amino acid sequence: CASSAEAEQFF.

This chain connects TRBV5-6 to TRBJ2-4; D perhaps matches TRBD1 (6 bases). The CDR3 is 16 residues long. Trimming left V 0 bases short and J 0 bases short, with 10 bases between. Germline CDR1 and CDR2: SGHDT and YYEEEE. In nucleotides, the CDR3 is TGTGCCAGCAGCTTGGACAGGGAACTAGCCAAAAACATTCAGTACTTC. This sequence encodes CASSLDRELAKNIQYF. Complete variable domain (other parts from reference TRBV5-6 and TRBJ2-4): DAGVTQSPTHLIKTRGQQVTLRCSPKSGHDTVSWYQQALGQGPQFIFQYYEEEERQRGNFPDRFSGHQFPNYSSELNVNALLLGDSALYLCASSLDRELAKNIQYFGAGTRLSVL.

This chain joins TRBV5-4 and TRBJ2-1, with 8 bases matching TRBD2. The germline CDR1 and CDR2 sequences are SGHNT and YYREEE (reference sequence). The V gene end was trimmed by 0 bases and the J gene end by 9 bases; junction bases not matched to a gene: 11. CDR3 size: 16 residues. The CDR3 nucleotides read TGTGCCAGCAGCTTGGGGTCGGGAGGGGGATGGGGTGAGCAGTTCTTC. Protein sequence: CASSLGSGGGWGEQFF.

The chain uses TRBV27 and TRBJ2-7; weak D call: TRBD1 (5 bases). Trimming left V 3 bases short and J 2 bases short, with 11 bases between. This CDR3 is 14 amino acids long. Germline-derived CDR1 and CDR2 are MNHEY and SMNVEV (reference sequence). The CDR3 DNA sequence: TGTGCCAGCAGTTTCGTTGCAGGGCCCTACGAGCAGTACTTC. This encodes CASSFVAGPYEQYF.

The CDR3 sequence is CSASFQNGQYF. CDR3 nucleotides: TGCAGTGCTAGTTTCCAGAATGGGCAGTACTTC. The genes are TRBV20-1 and TRBJ2-7; no firm D call. Germline V gene sequence: CDR1 DFQATT, CDR2 SNEGSKA (reference sequence). The CDR3 runs to 11 residues. V dropped 3 bases and J dropped 9 bases, with 12 bases sitting between them.

The rearrangement links TRBV30 to TRBJ1-1; 7 bases map to TRBD1. Trimming removed 3 bases from V and 1 base from J; junction bases left unmatched: 2. CDR3 length equals 13 residues. Germline values: CDR1 GTSNPN, CDR2 SVGIG (reference sequence). The CDR3 bases are TGTGCCTGGAGGGGACAGTCGAACACTGAAGCTTTCTTT. This sequence encodes CAWRGQSNTEAFF.

J is TRBJ1-1 and V is TRBV6-1; 9 bases are shared with TRBD1. The CDR3 length is 13 residues. V gave up 4 bases and J gave up 5 bases; unmatched junction bases: 2. The germline V gene encodes CDR1 MNHNS and CDR2 SASEGT. CDR3 sequence reads: CASSGDRGTEAFF. In DNA, the CDR3 is TGTGCCAGCAGTGGCGACAGGGGGACTGAAGCTTTCTTT.

The genes are TRBV5-4 and TRBJ2-3; 8 positions match TRBD2. The CDR3 totals 16 residues. V lost 3 bases to trimming and J lost 3 bases; unmatched junction nucleotides: 9. Germline CDR1 reads SGHNT; CDR2 reads YYREEE (reference sequence). CDR3 sequence reads: CASSYRLAGGTDTQYF. As DNA, the CDR3 is TGTGCCAGCAGCTACCGCCTGGCGGGAGGAACAGATACGCAGTATTTT. Full variable domain (remainder filled in from reference TRBV5-4 and TRBJ2-3): ETGVTQSPTHLIKTRGQQVTLRCSSQSGHNTVSWYQQALGQGPQFIFQYYREEENGRGNFPPRFSGLQFPNYSSELNVNALELDDSALYLCASSYRLAGGTDTQYFGPGTRLTVL.

The chain combines TRBV4-1 with TRBJ2-1; D gene ambiguous. Germline V CDR1 and CDR2: MGHRA, YSYEKL. V lost 0 bases and J lost 0, with 6 bases in between. This CDR3 has 15 residues. The CDR3 coding sequence is TGCGCCAGCAGCCAAGAATCGGGCTCCTACAATGAGCAGTTCTTC. This encodes CASSQESGSYNEQFF.

The chain links TRBV5-1 to TRBJ1-1; 7 bases are a match to TRBD1. This CDR3 has 14 residues. Looked up from germline, CDR1 is SGHRS and CDR2 is YFSETQ. V was clipped by 1 base and J by 7 bases; unmatched bases: 7. Here the CDR3 reads CASSLSQGGGEAFF. The CDR3 DNA reads as TGCGCCAGCAGCTTGTCCCAGGGGGGAGGTGAAGCTTTCTTT.

This chain connects TRBV20-1 to TRBJ2-5; no clear D. Germline CDR1 and CDR2: DFQATT and SNEGSKA (reference sequence). This CDR3 is 11 amino acids long. V was trimmed by 6 bases and J by 2 bases, leaving 7 bases between them. CDR3 DNA sequence: TGCAGTGCCTCTCGTCAAGAGACCCAGTACTTC. This translates into CSASRQETQYF.

The chain recombines TRBV5-1 with TRBJ1-2; D may be TRBD1 (5 bases). Germline CDR1 reads SGHRS; CDR2 reads YFSETQ. The CDR3 has 16 residues. V lost 0 bases, J lost 0 bases, and 12 bases lay in between. CDR3 loop: CASSLGSGEANYGYTF. The DNA of the CDR3 is TGCGCCAGCAGCTTGGGCTCGGGGGAGGCTAACTATGGCTACACCTTC.

This clone was seen just once. The rearrangement links TRBV27 to TRBJ2-7; the match to TRBD2 covers 8 bases. The CDR3 is made up of 14 amino acids. Losses at the gene ends were 2 bases for V and 3 bases for J; bases not matched to a gene: 3. Germline-derived CDR1 and CDR2 are MNHEY and SMNVEV (reference sequence). This CDR3 reads CASSLTGGLYEQYF. CDR3 nucleotide sequence: TGTGCCAGCAGTTTAACGGGAGGGCTCTACGAGCAGTACTTC.

The rearrangement uses TRBV6-5 and TRBJ2-3, with D unclear. This CDR3 comprises 11 residues. Germline V CDR1 and CDR2: MNHEY, SVGAGI. The V and J ends lost 4 bases and 9 bases respectively, with 8 bases between them. Here the CDR3 reads CASSFLGTQYF. CDR3 sequence (DNA): TGTGCCAGCAGTTTCCTGGGCACGCAGTATTTT.

CDR3 region: CASSSPGTGETQYF. In DNA, the CDR3 is TGTGCCAGCAGCTCCCCCGGGACAGGAGAGACCCAGTACTTC. The V call is TRBV7-9, the J call TRBJ2-5, with 8 bases aligning to TRBD1. Germline trimming cut 4 bases from V and 4 bases from J; bases unmatched to any gene: 5. CDR1 is SEHNR, CDR2 FQNEAQ, per germline (reference sequence). CDR3 size: 14 residues.

This clone was seen a single time. The V and J genes are TRBV28 and TRBJ2-1, with 7 nucleotides matching TRBD2. Germline trimming cut 10 bases from V and 0 bases from J; bases unmatched to any gene: 9. Germline CDR1 reads MDHEN; CDR2 reads SYDVKM. This CDR3 contains 15 residues. The DNA for the CDR3 is TGTGCCATCTACCAACGCGGGAGCTCCTACAATGAGCAGTTCTTC. As protein: CAIYQRGSSYNEQFF. Using reference TRBV28 and TRBJ2-1 for the parts outside the CDR3, the full variable domain is DVKVTQSSRYLVKRTGEKVFLECVQDMDHENMFWYRQDPGLGLRLIYFSYDVKMKEKGDIPEGYSVSREKKERFSLILESASTNQTSMYLCAIYQRGSSYNEQFFGPGTRLTVL.

This clone has more than one count but fewer than ten. The chain links TRBV7-9 to TRBJ2-7; D remains ambiguous. The CDR3 consists of 13 residues. Between the trimmed V and J ends, which lost 5 bases and 3 bases, there was a span of 11 bases. Germline loops: CDR1 SEHNR, CDR2 FQNEAQ (reference sequence). This CDR3 is CASSPYGVYEQYF. The DNA of the CDR3 is TGTGCCAGCAGCCCTTATGGAGTCTACGAGCAGTACTTC.

The chain links TRBV5-1 to TRBJ1-3, with 9 bases aligning to TRBD1. Germline trimming cut 0 bases from V and 2 bases from J; bases unmatched to any gene: 9. This CDR3 is 18 amino acids long. Germline CDR1 is SGHRS and CDR2 is YFSETQ. CDR3 sequence: CASSLVDRGAATGNTIYF. The DNA for the CDR3 is TGCGCCAGCAGCTTGGTTGACAGGGGGGCGGCTACTGGAAACACCATATATTTT.

The chain joins TRBV7-2 to TRBJ1-2; D uncertain. This CDR3 is built from 12 residues. In germline, CDR1 is SGHTA, CDR2 FQGNSA. Trimming cost V 5 bases and J 5 bases, with 9 bases left between them. CDR3 amino acids: CASSQRGYGYTF. The CDR3 coding sequence is TGTGCCAGCAGCCAGCGGGGATATGGCTACACCTTC.

V usage is TRBV5-1 and J usage is TRBJ1-3; D remains ambiguous. Germline V gene lookup returns CDR1 SGHRS and CDR2 YFSETQ. This CDR3 spans 16 amino acids. V was clipped by 0 bases and J by 2 bases, with 12 bases between them. CDR3 sequence: CASSLGPGSTGNTIYF. CDR3 nucleotide sequence: TGCGCCAGCAGCTTGGGCCCCGGGAGTACTGGAAACACCATATATTTT.

The chain recombines TRBV5-1 with TRBJ2-1; D call uncertain. V dropped 7 bases and J dropped 3 bases, with 20 bases sitting between them. Germline CDR1 and CDR2: SGHRS and YFSETQ. The CDR3 has 16 residues. The CDR3 DNA reads TGCGCCAGCCGCCCCAGTGCACCCTCGTACTACAATGAGCAGTTCTTC. Residues: CASRPSAPSYYNEQFF.

The genes are TRBV4-1 and TRBJ2-4; tentative D call: TRBD2 (5 bases). Deletions cut 1 base from V and 3 bases from J, with 19 bases between. Germline CDR1 reads MGHRA; CDR2 reads YSYEKL. This CDR3 region has 18 residues. The CDR3 bases are TGCGCCAGCAGCCAAGGTCTCTCGGCGGGTGGAGACAAAAACATTCAGTACTTC. It codes for CASSQGLSAGGDKNIQYF.